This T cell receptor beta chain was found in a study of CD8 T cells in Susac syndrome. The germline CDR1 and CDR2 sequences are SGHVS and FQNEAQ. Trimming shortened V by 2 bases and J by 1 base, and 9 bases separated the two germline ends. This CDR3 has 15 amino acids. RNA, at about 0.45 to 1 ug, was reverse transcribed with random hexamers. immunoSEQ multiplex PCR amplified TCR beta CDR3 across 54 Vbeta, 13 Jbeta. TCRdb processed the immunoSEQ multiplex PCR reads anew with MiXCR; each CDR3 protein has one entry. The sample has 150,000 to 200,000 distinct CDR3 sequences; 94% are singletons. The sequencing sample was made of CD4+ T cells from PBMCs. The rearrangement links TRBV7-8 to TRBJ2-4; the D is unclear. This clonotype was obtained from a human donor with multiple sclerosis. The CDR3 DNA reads TGTGCCAGCAGCTTATTTGGGTCGGCCAAAAACATTCAGTACTTC. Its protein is CASSLFGSAKNIQYF.